This TCR beta chain was recovered during a study of tumor and adjacent non-tumor tissue in lung cancer. This sample's RNA came from whole unsorted tissue. This non-tumor lung sample came from over 3 cm beyond the tumor edge. Points on this clonotype: The junction differs from germline at one of its ends, possibly a read error.

There are 14 residues in the CDR3. Germline V gene sequence: CDR1 SGHNT, CDR2 YENEEA. Three rounds of nested PCR, following a modified ARM-PCR protocol, produced the TCRbeta library. TCRdb ran MiXCR on the multiplex PCR reads and lists one entry per CDR3 protein. Here the sample spans some 73,000 distinct CDR3 sequences, approximately 81% being singletons. This sequence originates from a man in his sixties with non-small cell lung cancer. The genes are TRBV11-3 and TRBJ2-5; D not resolved. The sequencing input was distant non-tumor lung tissue. DNA for the CDR3: TGTGCCAGCGGCTTAGATATGGACCAAGAGACCCAGTACTTC. Amino acids: CASGLDMDQETQYF.